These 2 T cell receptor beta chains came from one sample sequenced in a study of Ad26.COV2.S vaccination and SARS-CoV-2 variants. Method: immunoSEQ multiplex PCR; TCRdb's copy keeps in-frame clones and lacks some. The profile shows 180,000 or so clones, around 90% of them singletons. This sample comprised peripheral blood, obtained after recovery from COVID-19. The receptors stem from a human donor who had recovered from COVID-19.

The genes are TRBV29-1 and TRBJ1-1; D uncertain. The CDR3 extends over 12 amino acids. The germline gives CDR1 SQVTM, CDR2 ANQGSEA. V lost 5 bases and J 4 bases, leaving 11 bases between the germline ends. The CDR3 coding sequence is TGCAGCGTTCTGGTGGAGGTCACTGAAGCTTTCTTT. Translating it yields CSVLVEVTEAFF.

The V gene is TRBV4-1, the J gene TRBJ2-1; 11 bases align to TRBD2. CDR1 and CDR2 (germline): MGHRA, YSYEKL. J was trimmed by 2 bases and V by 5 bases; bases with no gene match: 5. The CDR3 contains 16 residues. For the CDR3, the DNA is TGCGCCAGCAGCTATAGACTAGCGGGAACCTACAATGAGCAGTTCTTC. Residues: CASSYRLAGTYNEQFF.